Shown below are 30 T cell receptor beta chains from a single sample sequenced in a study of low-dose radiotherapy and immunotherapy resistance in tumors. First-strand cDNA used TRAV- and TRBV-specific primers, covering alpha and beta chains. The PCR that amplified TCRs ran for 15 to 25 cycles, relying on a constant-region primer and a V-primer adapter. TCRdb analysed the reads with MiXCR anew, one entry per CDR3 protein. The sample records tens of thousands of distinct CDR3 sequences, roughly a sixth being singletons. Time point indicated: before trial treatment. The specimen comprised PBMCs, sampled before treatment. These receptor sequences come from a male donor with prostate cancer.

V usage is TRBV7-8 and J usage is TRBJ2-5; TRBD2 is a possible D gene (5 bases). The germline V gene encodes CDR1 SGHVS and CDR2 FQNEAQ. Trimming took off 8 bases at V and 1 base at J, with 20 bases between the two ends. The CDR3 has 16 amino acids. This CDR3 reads CASQARPRTSQETQYF. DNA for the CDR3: TGTGCCAGCCAGGCTCGGCCTAGGACTTCCCAAGAGACCCAGTACTTC.

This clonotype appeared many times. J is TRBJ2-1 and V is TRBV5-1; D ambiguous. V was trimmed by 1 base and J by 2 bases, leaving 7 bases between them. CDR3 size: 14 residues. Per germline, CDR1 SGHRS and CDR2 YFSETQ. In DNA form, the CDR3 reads TGCGCCAGCAGCTTGCCTGGCCCCTACAATGAGCAGTTCTTC. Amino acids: CASSLPGPYNEQFF. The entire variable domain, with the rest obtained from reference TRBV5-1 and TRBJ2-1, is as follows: KAGVTQTPRYLIKTRGQQVTLSCSPISGHRSVSWYQQTPGQGLQFLFEYFSETQRNKGNFPGRFSGRQFSNSRSEMNVSTLELGDSALYLCASSLPGPYNEQFFGPGTRLTVL.

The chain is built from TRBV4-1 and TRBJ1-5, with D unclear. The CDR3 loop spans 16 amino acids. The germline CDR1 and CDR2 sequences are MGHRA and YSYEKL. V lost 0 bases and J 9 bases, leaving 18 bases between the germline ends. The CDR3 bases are TGCGCCAGCAGCCAAGATGTCGGAACAGCCCAACGGCCCCAGCATTTT. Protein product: CASSQDVGTAQRPQHF.

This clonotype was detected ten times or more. The CDR3 nucleotides are TGCGCCAGCAGCCAAAGAGGGGGGGGGAATGAGCAGTTCTTC. Translated, it gives CASSQRGGGNEQFF. The chain combines TRBV4-1 with TRBJ2-1; D is possibly TRBD2 (7 bases). V lost 2 bases to trimming and J lost 7 bases, with 12 bases between them. The CDR3 has 14 amino acids. CDR1 is MGHRA and CDR2 is YSYEKL in the germline V gene.

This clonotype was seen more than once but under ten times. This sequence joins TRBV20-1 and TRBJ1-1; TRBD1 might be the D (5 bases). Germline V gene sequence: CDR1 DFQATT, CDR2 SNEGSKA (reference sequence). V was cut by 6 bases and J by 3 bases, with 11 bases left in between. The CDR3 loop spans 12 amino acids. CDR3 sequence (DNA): TGCAGTGCCGGGGGGGGGGACACTGAAGCTTTCTTT. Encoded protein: CSAGGGDTEAFF.

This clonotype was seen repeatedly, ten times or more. The CDR3 nucleotides read TGCGCCAGCAGCTTGGCCAAGAACACCGCAGGGGCCTATGGCTACACCTTC. This codes for CASSLAKNTAGAYGYTF. V is TRBV5-1 and J is TRBJ1-2, with D possibly TRBD1 on 6 matching bases. Per the germline V gene, CDR1 is SGHRS and CDR2 is YFSETQ. V shed 0 bases and J shed 4 bases, with 19 bases lying between them. This CDR3 has 17 residues.

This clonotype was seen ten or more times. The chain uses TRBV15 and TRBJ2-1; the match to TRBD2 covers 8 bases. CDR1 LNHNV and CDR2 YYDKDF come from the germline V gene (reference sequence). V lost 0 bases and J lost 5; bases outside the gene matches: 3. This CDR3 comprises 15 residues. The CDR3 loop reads CATSRDAGGHNEQFF. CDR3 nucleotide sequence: TGTGCCACCAGCAGAGATGCGGGGGGACACAATGAGCAGTTCTTC.

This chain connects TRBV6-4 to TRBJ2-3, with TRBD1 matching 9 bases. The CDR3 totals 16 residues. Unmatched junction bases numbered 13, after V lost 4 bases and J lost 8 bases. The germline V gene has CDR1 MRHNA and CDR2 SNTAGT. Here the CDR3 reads CASSVMGGTGYVTQYF. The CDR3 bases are TGTGCCAGCAGTGTAATGGGCGGGACAGGGTACGTTACGCAGTATTTT.

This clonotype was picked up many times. The CDR3 is CSVEGFYGYTF. In DNA form, the CDR3 reads TGCAGCGTTGAAGGTTTCTATGGCTACACCTTC. This chain joins TRBV29-1 and TRBJ1-2; D is unresolved. Germline V gene lookup returns CDR1 SQVTM and CDR2 ANQGSEA. The CDR3 consists of 11 residues. V gave up 1 base and J gave up 4 bases, with 4 bases separating them.

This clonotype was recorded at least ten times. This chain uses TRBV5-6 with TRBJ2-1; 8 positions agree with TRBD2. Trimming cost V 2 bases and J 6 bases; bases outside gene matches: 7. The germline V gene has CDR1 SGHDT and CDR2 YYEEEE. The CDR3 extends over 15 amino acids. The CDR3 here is CASSFATSAGNEQFF. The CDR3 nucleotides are TGTGCCAGCAGCTTTGCGACTAGCGCCGGCAATGAGCAGTTCTTC. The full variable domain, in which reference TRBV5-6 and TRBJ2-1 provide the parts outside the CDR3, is DAGVTQSPTHLIKTRGQQVTLRCSPKSGHDTVSWYQQALGQGPQFIFQYYEEEERQRGNFPDRFSGHQFPNYSSELNVNALLLGDSALYLCASSFATSAGNEQFFGPGTRLTVL.

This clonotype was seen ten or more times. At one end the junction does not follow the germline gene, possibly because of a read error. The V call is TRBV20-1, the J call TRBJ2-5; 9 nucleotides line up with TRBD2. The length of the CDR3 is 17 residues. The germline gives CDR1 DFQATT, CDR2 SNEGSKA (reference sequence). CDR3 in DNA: TGCAGTGCTAAAGCCCGCAGGGGCGGGGGGGATCAAGAGACCCATTACTTC. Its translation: CSAKARRGGGDQETHYF.

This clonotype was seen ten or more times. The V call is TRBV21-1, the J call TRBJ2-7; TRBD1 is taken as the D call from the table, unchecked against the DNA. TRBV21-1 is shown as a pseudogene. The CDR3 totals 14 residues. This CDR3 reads CASSETGVSYEQYF. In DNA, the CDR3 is TGTGCCAGCAGCGAAACAGGGGTCTCCTACGAGCAGTACTTC.

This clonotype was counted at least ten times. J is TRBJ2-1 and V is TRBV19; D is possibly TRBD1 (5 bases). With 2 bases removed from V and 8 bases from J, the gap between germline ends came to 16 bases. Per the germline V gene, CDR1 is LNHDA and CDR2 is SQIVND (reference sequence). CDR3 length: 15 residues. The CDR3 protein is CASSIQGRGFDEQFF. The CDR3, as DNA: TGTGCCAGTAGTATACAAGGTAGGGGCTTTGATGAGCAGTTCTTC.

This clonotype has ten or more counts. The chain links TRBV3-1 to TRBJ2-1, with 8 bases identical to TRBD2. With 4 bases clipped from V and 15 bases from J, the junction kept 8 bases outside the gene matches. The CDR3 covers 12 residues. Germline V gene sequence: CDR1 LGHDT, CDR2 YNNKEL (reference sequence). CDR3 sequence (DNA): TGTGCCAGCAGCCGCGACGGGGGGGGCGCGTTCTTC. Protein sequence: CASSRDGGGAFF.

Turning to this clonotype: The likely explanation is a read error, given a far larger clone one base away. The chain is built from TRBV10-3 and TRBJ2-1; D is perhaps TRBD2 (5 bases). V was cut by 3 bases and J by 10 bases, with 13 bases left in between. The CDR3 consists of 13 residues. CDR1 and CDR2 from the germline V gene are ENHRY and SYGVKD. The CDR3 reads CAISDGEPYEQFF. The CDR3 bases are TGTGCCATCAGTGACGGGGAACCCTACGAGCAGTTCTTC.

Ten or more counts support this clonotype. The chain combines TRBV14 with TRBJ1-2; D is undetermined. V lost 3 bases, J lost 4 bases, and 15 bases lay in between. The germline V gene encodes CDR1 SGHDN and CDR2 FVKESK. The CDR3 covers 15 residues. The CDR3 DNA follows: TGTGCCAGCAGCCAGTCATTCCTTGCACTCTATGGCTACACCTTC. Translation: CASSQSFLALYGYTF.

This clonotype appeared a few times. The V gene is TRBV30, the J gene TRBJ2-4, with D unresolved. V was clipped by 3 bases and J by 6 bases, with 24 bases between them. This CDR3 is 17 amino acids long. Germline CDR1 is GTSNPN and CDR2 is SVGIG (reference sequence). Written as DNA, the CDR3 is TGTGCCTGGAGCCGTAGGGTTACGGGCAGAACGATAAACATTCAGTACTTC. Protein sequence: CAWSRRVTGRTINIQYF.

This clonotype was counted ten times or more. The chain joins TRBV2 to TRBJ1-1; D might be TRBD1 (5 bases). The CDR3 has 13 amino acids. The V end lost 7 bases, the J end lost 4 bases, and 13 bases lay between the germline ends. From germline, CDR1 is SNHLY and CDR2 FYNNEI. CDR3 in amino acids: CASTQGEGTEAFF. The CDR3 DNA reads TGTGCCAGCACGCAGGGTGAGGGCACTGAAGCTTTCTTT.

This CDR3 reads CAIRPRDVDGYTF. CDR3 bases: TGTGCCATCAGACCCCGGGACGTTGATGGCTACACCTTC. The rearrangement uses TRBV10-3 and TRBJ1-2; D may be TRBD1 (5 bases). The CDR3 is made up of 13 amino acids. Germline V CDR1 and CDR2: ENHRY, SYGVKD. V shed 6 bases and J shed 6 bases, with 14 bases lying between them.

DNA of the CDR3: TGTGCCAGCAGCTTATCCGCCCCAAGGACAGGGACTTTTGGCTACACCTTC. This encodes CASSLSAPRTGTFGYTF. V usage is TRBV7-9 and J usage is TRBJ1-2, with 8 bases that match TRBD1. The CDR3 consists of 17 residues. Germline CDR1 and CDR2: SEHNR and FQNEAQ (reference sequence). Trimming cost V 2 bases and J 7 bases; bases outside gene matches: 15.

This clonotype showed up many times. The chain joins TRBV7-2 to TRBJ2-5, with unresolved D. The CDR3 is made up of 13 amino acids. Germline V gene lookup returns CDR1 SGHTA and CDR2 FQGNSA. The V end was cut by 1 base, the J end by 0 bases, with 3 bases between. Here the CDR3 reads CASSLGNQETQYF. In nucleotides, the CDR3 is TGTGCCAGCAGCTTAGGCAACCAAGAGACCCAGTACTTC.

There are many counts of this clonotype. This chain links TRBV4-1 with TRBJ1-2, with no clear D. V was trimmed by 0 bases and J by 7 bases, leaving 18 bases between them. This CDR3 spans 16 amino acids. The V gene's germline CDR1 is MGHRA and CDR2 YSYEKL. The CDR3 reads CASSQDRDGRLGGYTF. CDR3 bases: TGCGCCAGCAGCCAAGATAGGGATGGCCGGTTGGGTGGCTACACCTTC.

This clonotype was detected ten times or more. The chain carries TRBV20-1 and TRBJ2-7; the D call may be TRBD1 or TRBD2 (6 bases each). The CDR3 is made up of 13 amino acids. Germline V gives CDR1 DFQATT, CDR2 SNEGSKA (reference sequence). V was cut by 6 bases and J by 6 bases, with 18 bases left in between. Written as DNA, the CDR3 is TGCAGTGCGGCAACGGGGGCTGGGGTCGAGCAGTACTTC. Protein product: CSAATGAGVEQYF.

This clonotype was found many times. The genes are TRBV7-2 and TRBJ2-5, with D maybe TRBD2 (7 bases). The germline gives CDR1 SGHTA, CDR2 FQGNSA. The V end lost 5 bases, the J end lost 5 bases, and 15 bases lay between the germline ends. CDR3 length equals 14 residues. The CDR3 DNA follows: TGTGCCAGCAGCCCGGGGGGCCAGGAGGAGACCCAGTACTTC. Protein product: CASSPGGQEETQYF.

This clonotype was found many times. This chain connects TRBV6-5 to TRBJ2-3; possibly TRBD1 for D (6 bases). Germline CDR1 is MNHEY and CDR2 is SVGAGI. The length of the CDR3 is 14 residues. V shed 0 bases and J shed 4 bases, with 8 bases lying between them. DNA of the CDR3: TGTGCCAGCAGTTACTCCCAGGGGCCAGATACGCAGTATTTT. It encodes CASSYSQGPDTQYF.

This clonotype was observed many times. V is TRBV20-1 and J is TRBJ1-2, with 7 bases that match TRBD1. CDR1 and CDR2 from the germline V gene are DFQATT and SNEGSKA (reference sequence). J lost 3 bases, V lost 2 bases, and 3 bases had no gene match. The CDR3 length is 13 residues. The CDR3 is CSARRQGYYGYTF. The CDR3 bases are TGCAGTGCTAGAAGACAGGGCTACTATGGCTACACCTTC.

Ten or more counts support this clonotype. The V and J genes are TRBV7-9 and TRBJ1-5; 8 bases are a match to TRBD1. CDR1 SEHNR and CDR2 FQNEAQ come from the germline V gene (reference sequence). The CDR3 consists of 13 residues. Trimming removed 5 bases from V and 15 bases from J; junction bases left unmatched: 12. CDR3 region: CASSLGQVGPWHF. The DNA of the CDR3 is TGTGCCAGCAGCCTGGGACAGGTGGGGCCTTGGCATTTT.

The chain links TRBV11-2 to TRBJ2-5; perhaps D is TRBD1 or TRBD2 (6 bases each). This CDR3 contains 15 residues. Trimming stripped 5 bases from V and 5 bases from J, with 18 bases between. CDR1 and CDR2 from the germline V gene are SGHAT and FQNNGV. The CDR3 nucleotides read TGTGCCAGCAGCGTGGGGAACGGGGGCGGGGAGACCCAGTACTTC. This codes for CASSVGNGGGETQYF.

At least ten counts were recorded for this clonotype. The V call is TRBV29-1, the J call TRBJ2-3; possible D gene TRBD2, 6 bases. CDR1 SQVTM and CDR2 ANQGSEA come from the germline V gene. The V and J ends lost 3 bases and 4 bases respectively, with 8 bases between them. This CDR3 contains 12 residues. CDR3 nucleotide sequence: TGCAGCGTTGAGTCGGGGGCAGATACGCAGTATTTT. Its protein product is CSVESGADTQYF.

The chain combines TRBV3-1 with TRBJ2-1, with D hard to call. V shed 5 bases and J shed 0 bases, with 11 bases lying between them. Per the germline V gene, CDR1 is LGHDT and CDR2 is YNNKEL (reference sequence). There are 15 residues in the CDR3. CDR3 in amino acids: CASSLDASSYNEQFF. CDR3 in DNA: TGTGCCAGCAGCTTAGATGCCAGCTCCTACAATGAGCAGTTCTTC.